This record looks at one T cell receptor beta chain sequence and its context. Its antigen is still unknown. The data were taken from a study of Graves' ophthalmopathy and Graves' hyperthyroidism. Study-wide results and limits: Blood samples also showed most expanded thyroid clonotypes exceeding 0.001 frequency.

A volume of 8.5 to 10 ml of fresh peripheral blood supplied the PBMCs. The TCR beta CDR3 regions underwent amplification from RNA transcripts. First-round RT-PCR with HTBI primers preceded a second-round multiplex PCR. One entry per CDR3 protein, called by TCRdb with MiXCR from the multiplex PCR reads. The table lists roughly 400,000 distinct CDR3 sequences, approximately 15% of them singletons, with around 6.6% in the top ten. The source material was peripheral blood. The sequence came from a woman between 18 and 29 years old with stable Graves' hyperthyroidism.

This CDR3 is CASSQDRLAWHRQETQYF. The CDR3 bases are TGCGCCAGCAGCCAAGATCGGTTGGCGTGGCATCGCCAAGAGACCCAGTACTTC. The chain employs TRBV4-1 and TRBJ2-5; D gene uncertain. Germline assignment: CDR1 MGHRA and CDR2 YSYEKL. The V end was cut by 0 bases, the J end by 1 base, with 18 bases between. The CDR3 is made up of 18 amino acids.